This paragraph reports one T cell receptor (beta chain). Germline V gives CDR1 SGHTA, CDR2 FQGNSA. The length of the CDR3 is 19 residues. The germline V and J ends were trimmed by 1 base and 7 bases, with 23 bases remaining between them. The data were taken from a study of blood T cell repertoires in COVID-19. The wider study: The analysed material was cDNA or gDNA that came from T cells, B-cell-depleted T cells, or PBMCs.

Generated by immunoSEQ multiplex PCR, the TCRdb table keeps only in-frame clones and is missing some. The sample has about 270,000 clones, approximately 80% seen once; the top ten hold 2.5% to 3%. The sample comprised peripheral blood. The chain recombines TRBV7-2 with TRBJ1-6, with D unresolved. This TCR was sampled from an older woman with active or convalescent COVID-19. The CDR3 is CASSLERWKRDDRNSPLHF. The CDR3 coding sequence is TGTGCCAGCAGCTTAGAGAGGTGGAAGAGGGATGATAGGAATTCACCCCTCCACTTT.